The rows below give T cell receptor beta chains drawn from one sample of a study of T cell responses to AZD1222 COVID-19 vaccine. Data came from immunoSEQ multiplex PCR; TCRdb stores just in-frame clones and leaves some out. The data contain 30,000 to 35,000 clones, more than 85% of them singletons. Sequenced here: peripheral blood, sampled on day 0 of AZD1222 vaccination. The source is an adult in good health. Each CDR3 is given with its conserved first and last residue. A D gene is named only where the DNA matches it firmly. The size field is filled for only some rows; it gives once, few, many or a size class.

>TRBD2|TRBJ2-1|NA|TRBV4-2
TGTGCCAGCAGCCAAGTGGCGGGGGGAACCTACAATGAGCAGTTCTTC
CASSQVAGGTYNEQFF
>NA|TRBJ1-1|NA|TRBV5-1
TGCGCCAGCAGCTTGGAAGGAGGGTACACTGAAGCTTTCTTT
CASSLEGGYTEAFF
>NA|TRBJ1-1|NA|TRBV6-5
TGTGCCAGCAGTTACTCGATGGGGGGGCAGGGCACTGAAGCTTTCTTT
CASSYSMGGQGTEAFF
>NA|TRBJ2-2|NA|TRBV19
TGTGCCAGTAGTATAGCGAGGAAGAACACCGGGGAGCTGTTTTTT
CASSIARKNTGELFF
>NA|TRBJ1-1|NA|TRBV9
TGTGCCAGCAGCGTGGTCTACGAGGGATCGAACACTGAAGCTTTCTTT
CASSVVYEGSNTEAFF
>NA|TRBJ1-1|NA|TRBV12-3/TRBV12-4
TGTGCCAGCAGGGGGCTCCGGGGGGAAGCTTTCTTT
CASRGLRGEAFF
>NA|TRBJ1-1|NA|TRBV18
TGTGCCAGCTCACCAGGAGGCTACCCTGAAGCTTTCTTT
CASSPGGYPEAFF
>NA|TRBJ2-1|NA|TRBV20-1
TGCAGTGCTAGCGGTGTTAATGAGCAGTTCTTC
CSASGVNEQFF
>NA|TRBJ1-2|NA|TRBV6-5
TGTGCCAGCTCAGACTATGGCTACACCTTC
CASSDYGYTF
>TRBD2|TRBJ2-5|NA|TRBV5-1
TGCGCCAGCAGCTTGGAAGCGCGGGGGTCGGGGGAGACCCAGTACTTC
CASSLEARGSGETQYF
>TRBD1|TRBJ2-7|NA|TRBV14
TGTGCCAGCAGCCAGGCTTACAGGGGCCTGAGGTACTTC
CASSQAYRGLRYF
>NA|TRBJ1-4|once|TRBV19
TGTGCCAGTAGTATGCACCGGGGATCGGCGAATGAAAAACTGTTTTTT
CASSMHRGSANEKLFF
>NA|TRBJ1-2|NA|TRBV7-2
TGTGCCAGCAGCTCGGGGGCTTACTATGGCTACACCTTC
CASSSGAYYGYTF
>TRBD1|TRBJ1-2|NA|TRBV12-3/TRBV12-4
TGTGCCAGCACCTTAGACAGGGTTTATGGCTACACCTTC
CASTLDRVYGYTF
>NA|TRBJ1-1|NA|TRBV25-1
TGTGCCAGCAGTGAGACAGGTATGAACACTGAAGCTTTCTTT
CASSETGMNTEAFF
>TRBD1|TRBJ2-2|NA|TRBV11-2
TGTGCCAGCGGGCAGACAGGGGGCACCGGGGAGCTGTTTTTT
CASGQTGGTGELFF
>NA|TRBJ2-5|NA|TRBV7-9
TGTGCCAGCACGAGGGGACGGGGGGCCCTCGGGGAGACCCAGTACTTC
CASTRGRGALGETQYF
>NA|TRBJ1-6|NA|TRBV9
TGTGCCAGCAGCGTAGCGACTTCCAATTCACCCCTCCACTTT
CASSVATSNSPLHF
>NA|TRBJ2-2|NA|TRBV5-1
TGCGCCAGCAGCTCTAGCGTCTCGAACACCGGGGAGCTGTTTTTT
CASSSSVSNTGELFF
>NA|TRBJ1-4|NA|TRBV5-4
TGTGCCAGCAGCCGTACTCAGGGTGGGGGTGAAAAACTGTTTTTT
CASSRTQGGGEKLFF
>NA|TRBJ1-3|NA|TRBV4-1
TGCGCCAGCAGCAAATCGGGGGCCGGGACCGGAGGAAACACCATATATTTT
CASSKSGAGTGGNTIYF
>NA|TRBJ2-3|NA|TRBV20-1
TGCAGTGCTAATGGCGGGGGCGCGCAGTATTTT
CSANGGGAQYF
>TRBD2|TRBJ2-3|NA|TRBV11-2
TGTGCCAGCAGCCAAGGCGGGGGGGCGGGAGATACGCAGTATTTT
CASSQGGGAGDTQYF
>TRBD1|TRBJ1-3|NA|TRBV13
TGTGCCAGCAGCTTAGGGGACAGGAGCTTTGGAAACACCATATATTTT
CASSLGDRSFGNTIYF